The sequence of this T cell receptor (beta chain) was determined in a study of cytomegalovirus exposure and HLA in healthy donors. Findings and caveats of the study: More clonal expansion characterized HLA-associated TCR beta chains than equally common others in a later analysis.

60 Vbeta and 13 Jbeta primers were used in PCR. Using immunoSEQ multiplex PCR, the repertoire was profiled, and TCRdb retains in-frame clones only, with some absent. The sample consists of about 170,000 clones, around four fifths of them appearing once. About this clone: Antigen unknown.

Germline values: CDR1 SGHRS, CDR2 YFSETQ. This CDR3 is 15 amino acids long. J lost 8 bases, V lost 0 bases, and 6 bases had no gene match. This chain joins TRBV5-1 and TRBJ1-4, with TRBD1 matching over 8 bases. The receptor was isolated from a female donor in good health and CMV-seronegative. Material for sequencing was PBMCs. The DNA for the CDR3 is TGCGCCAGCAGCTTGGCGGAGACAGGGGACGAAAAACTGTTTTTT. Translation: CASSLAETGDEKLFF.